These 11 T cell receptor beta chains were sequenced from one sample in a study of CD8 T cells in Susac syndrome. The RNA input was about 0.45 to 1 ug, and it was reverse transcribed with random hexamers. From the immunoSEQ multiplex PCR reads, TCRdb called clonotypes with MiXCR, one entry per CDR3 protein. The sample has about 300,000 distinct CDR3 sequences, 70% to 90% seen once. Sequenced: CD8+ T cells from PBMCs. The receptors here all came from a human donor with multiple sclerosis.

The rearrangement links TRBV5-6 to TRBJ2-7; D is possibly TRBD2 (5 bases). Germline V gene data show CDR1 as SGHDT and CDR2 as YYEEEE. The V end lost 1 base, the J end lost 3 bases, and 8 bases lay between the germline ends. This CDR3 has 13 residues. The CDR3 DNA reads TGTGCCAGCAGCTTGTTCGGGGACTACGAGCAGTACTTC. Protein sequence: CASSLFGDYEQYF.

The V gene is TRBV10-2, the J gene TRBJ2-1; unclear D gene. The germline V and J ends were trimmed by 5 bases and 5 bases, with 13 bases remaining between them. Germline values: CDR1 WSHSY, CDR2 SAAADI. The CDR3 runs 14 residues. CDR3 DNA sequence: TGCGCCAGCAGTTATAACAGACCAAACAATGAGCAGTTCTTC. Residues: CASSYNRPNNEQFF.

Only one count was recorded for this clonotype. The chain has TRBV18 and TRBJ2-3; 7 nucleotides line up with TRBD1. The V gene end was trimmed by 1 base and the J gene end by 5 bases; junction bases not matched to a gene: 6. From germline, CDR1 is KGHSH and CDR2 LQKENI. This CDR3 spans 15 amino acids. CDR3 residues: CASSPRDSFLDTQYF. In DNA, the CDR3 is TGTGCCAGCTCACCACGGGACAGCTTTTTAGATACGCAGTATTTT.

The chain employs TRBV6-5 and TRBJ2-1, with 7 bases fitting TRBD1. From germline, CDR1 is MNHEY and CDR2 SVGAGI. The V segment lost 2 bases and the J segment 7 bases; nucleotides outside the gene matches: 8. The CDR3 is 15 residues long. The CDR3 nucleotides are TGTGCCAGCAGTTACATGACAGGGTCGGGGAATGAGCAGTTCTTC. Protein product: CASSYMTGSGNEQFF.

CDR3 nucleotide sequence: TGTGCCAGCAGCTTCTCGGCGGGGGACACTGAAGCTTTCTTT. This translates into CASSFSAGDTEAFF. The rearrangement uses TRBV11-3 and TRBJ1-1; D possibly corresponds to TRBD1 (5 bases). The CDR3 is made up of 14 amino acids. Germline CDR1 and CDR2: SGHNT and YENEEA. Trimming left V 3 bases short and J 3 bases short, with 11 bases between.

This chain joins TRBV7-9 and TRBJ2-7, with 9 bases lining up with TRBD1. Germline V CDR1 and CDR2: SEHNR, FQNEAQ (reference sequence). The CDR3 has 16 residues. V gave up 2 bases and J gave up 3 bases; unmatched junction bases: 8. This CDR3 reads CASSLTDRGKVYEQYF. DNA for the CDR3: TGTGCCAGCAGCTTAACCGACAGGGGGAAAGTCTACGAGCAGTACTTC.

The CDR3 DNA sequence: TGTGCCAGCAGTGATCCCGTCAATGAGCAGTTCTTC. Translation: CASSDPVNEQFF. This chain uses TRBV2 with TRBJ2-1; D unresolved. In germline, CDR1 is SNHLY, CDR2 FYNNEI. The CDR3 consists of 12 residues. The ends were cut back, 3 bases at V and 6 bases at J, with 6 bases in the middle.

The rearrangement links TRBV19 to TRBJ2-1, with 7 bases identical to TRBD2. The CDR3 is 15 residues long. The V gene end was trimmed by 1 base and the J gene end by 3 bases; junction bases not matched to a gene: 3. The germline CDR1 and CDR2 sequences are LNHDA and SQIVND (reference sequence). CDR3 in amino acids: CASSIGSGNYNEQFF. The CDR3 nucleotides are TGTGCCAGTAGTATAGGGAGCGGGAACTACAATGAGCAGTTCTTC.

The CDR3 DNA reads as TGTGCCAGAAGGGACAGCTCCTACAATGAGCAGTTCTTC. Protein sequence: CARRDSSYNEQFF. The V and J genes are TRBV2 and TRBJ2-1; 7 bases map to TRBD1. The CDR3 extends over 13 amino acids. V shed 9 bases and J 0 bases; nucleotides not matched to a gene: 2. CDR1 SNHLY and CDR2 FYNNEI come from the germline V gene.

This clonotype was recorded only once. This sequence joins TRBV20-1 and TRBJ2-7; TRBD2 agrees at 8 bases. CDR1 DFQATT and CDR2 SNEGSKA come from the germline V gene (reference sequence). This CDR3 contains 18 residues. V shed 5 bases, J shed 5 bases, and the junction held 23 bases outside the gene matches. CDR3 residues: CSAPTLDPPGRGNDEQYF. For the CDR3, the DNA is TGCAGTGCTCCGACACTGGACCCCCCCGGGAGGGGAAACGACGAGCAGTACTTC.

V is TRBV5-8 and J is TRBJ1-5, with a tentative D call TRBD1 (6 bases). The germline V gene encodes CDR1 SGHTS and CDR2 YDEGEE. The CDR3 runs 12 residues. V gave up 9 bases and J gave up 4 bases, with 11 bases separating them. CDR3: CATAQGNQPQHF. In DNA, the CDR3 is TGTGCCACCGCACAGGGAAATCAGCCCCAGCATTTT. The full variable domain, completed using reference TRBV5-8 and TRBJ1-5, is EAGVTQSPTHLIKTRGQQATLRCSPISGHTSVYWYQQALGLGLQFLLWYDEGEERNRGNFPPRFSGRQFPNYSSELNVNALELEDSALYLCATAQGNQPQHFGDGTRLSIL.